A selection of T cell receptor beta chains follows, all from one sample in a study of early T cells in non-severe SARS-CoV-2 infection. MiXCR was run by TCRdb on the 5' RACE reads, yielding one entry per CDR3 protein. The sample has about 28,000 distinct CDR3 sequences, about 4.9% seen once. Sequenced here: whole blood, sampled at baseline. The source is an adult who was a healthcare worker with PCR-confirmed SARS-CoV-2 infection or an uninfected control (not recorded which). The CDR3 runs from the conserved cysteine through the conserved F or W. D genes are given only for firm matches. The listing skips clone size in some rows; elsewhere it reads once, few, many or a size class.

v_gene	d_gene	j_gene	abundance	CDR3aa	CDR3nt
TRBV6-1	TRBD2	TRBJ2-2	many	CASSDDPGGRLTGELFF	TGTGCCAGCAGTGACGACCCCGGGGGGAGGCTTACCGGGGAGCTGTTTTTT
TRBV21-1	.	TRBJ2-3	many	CASSTPPGLAGTWGCTQYF	TGTGCCAGCAGCACACCGCCGGGACTAGCGGGGACGTGGGGGTGCACGCAGTATTTT
TRBV20-1	TRBD2	TRBJ2-1	many	CSARAGGEVGYNEQFF	TGCAGTGCAAGAGCGGGAGGAGAAGTAGGCTACAATGAGCAGTTCTTC
TRBV6-6	TRBD1	TRBJ1-4	many	CASSYITGTGNEKLFF	TGTGCCAGCAGTTACATAACCGGGACAGGGAATGAAAAACTGTTTTTT
TRBV4-1	.	TRBJ2-7	medium-sized	CASSQDLAPSYEQYF	TGCGCCAGCAGCCAAGATCTCGCTCCCTCCTACGAGCAGTACTTC
TRBV12-3/TRBV12-4	TRBD1	TRBJ1-2	many	CASSPGQGTNYGYTF	TGTGCCAGCAGTCCAGGACAGGGGACTAACTATGGCTACACCTTC
TRBV29-1	TRBD1	TRBJ2-3	few	CSPGDNRGSYIDTQYF	TGCAGCCCTGGGGATAACAGGGGATCGTATATAGATACGCAGTATTTT
TRBV6-6	.	TRBJ2-3	many	CASRQVTDTQYF	TGTGCCAGCAGACAGGTCACAGATACGCAGTATTTT
TRBV2	.	TRBJ2-7	.	CASSVGGQIYEQYF	TGTGCCAGCAGTGTCGGAGGACAGATCTACGAGCAGTACTTC
TRBV7-9	TRBD2	TRBJ2-7	.	CASSSSSGATYEQYF	TGTGCCAGCAGCTCTTCTAGCGGGGCAACCTACGAGCAGTACTTC
TRBV6-2/TRBV6-3	.	TRBJ1-1	.	CASFPYDRGLRAFF	TGTGCCAGCTTTCCCTACGACCGGGGACTACGAGCTTTCTTT
TRBV11-3	.	TRBJ2-3	few	CASSFGPGESDTQYF	TGTGCCAGCAGCTTCGGTCCGGGAGAGTCAGATACGCAGTATTTT
TRBV10-3	TRBD2	TRBJ2-5	many	CAISDERGAEQETQYF	TGTGCCATCAGTGACGAGCGGGGGGCCGAGCAAGAGACCCAGTACTTC
TRBV12-3/TRBV12-4	.	TRBJ1-1	.	CASSFVLNTEAFF	TGTGCCAGCAGTTTTGTCCTGAACACTGAAGCTTTCTTT
TRBV4-2	TRBD2	TRBJ2-1	many	CASSLMAGVRDNEQFF	TGTGCCAGCAGCCTTATGGCGGGAGTGCGAGACAATGAGCAGTTCTTC
TRBV6-5	.	TRBJ2-1	many	CASNSDALRGNEQFF	TGTGCCAGCAACTCGGACGCACTACGAGGCAATGAGCAGTTCTTC
TRBV10-3	.	TRBJ2-1	many	CATQWSGDEIEQFF	TGTGCCACCCAATGGTCGGGAGATGAGATTGAGCAGTTCTTC
TRBV9	.	TRBJ2-5	.	CASSVGVGGTQYF	TGTGCCAGCAGCGTAGGAGTCGGTGGGACCCAGTACTTC
TRBV19	.	TRBJ2-1	.	CASSIDGSSYNEQFF	TGTGCCAGTAGTATAGACGGGAGCTCCTACAATGAGCAGTTCTTC
TRBV21-1	.	TRBJ1-6	few	CASSNLPRTVNSPLHF	TGTGCCAGCAGCAACCTCCCCCGGACAGTTAATTCACCCCTCCACTTT
TRBV27	.	TRBJ2-1	many	CASSLMLSYNEQFF	TGTGCCAGCAGTTTAATGCTGTCTTACAATGAGCAGTTCTTC
TRBV6-4	.	TRBJ2-3	.	CASSAGDTDTQYF	TGTGCCAGCAGTGCCGGGGACACAGATACGCAGTATTTT
TRBV5-5	.	TRBJ1-1	many	CASSGRLDTTEAFF	TGTGCCAGCAGCGGCCGCTTGGACACCACTGAAGCTTTCTTT
TRBV28	.	TRBJ1-2	many	CASSPNPGASYGYTF	TGTGCCAGCAGTCCCAATCCAGGGGCCAGCTATGGCTACACCTTC
TRBV7-9	TRBD1	TRBJ1-1	many	CASSGQGSAEAFF	TGTGCCAGCAGCGGACAGGGATCGGCTGAAGCTTTCTTT
TRBV5-8	.	TRBJ2-5	many	CASSLGGLKTQYF	TGTGCCAGCAGCTTAGGGGGGCTGAAGACCCAGTACTTC
TRBV6-6	.	TRBJ2-1	many	CASSYRVDYNEQFF	TGTGCCAGCAGTTACCGGGTAGACTACAATGAGCAGTTCTTC
TRBV6-5	.	TRBJ2-7	many	CASSSLGVGNEQYF	TGTGCCAGCAGTTCTCTGGGGGTGGGGAACGAGCAGTACTTC
TRBV7-9	TRBD1	TRBJ2-1	many	CASSLPGQGFWDEQFF	TGTGCCAGCAGCTTACCGGGACAGGGGTTTTGGGATGAGCAGTTCTTC
TRBV29-1	TRBD2	TRBJ2-7	few	CSVLSGPSYEQYF	TGCAGCGTCCTTAGCGGGCCCTCCTACGAGCAGTACTTC
TRBV7-9	TRBD2	TRBJ2-3	medium-sized	CASSPLAGEDTDTQYF	TGTGCCAGCAGCCCGTTGGCGGGAGAGGACACAGATACGCAGTATTTT
TRBV28	TRBD2	TRBJ2-5	many	CASSPLGSGEELETQYF	TGTGCCAGCAGTCCCCTCGGGAGCGGGGAGGAGCTAGAGACCCAGTACTTC
TRBV24-1	.	TRBJ2-6	few	CATLGTEPGANVLTF	TGTGCCACCCTCGGAACAGAACCTGGGGCCAACGTCCTGACTTTC
TRBV6-6	.	TRBJ1-1	many	CASSPPGLNTEAFF	TGTGCCAGCAGTCCCCCCGGGCTGAACACTGAAGCTTTCTTT
TRBV7-9	.	TRBJ2-4	many	CASSLDMAKNIQYF	TGTGCCAGCAGCTTAGATATGGCCAAAAACATTCAGTACTTC
TRBV10-3	TRBD1	TRBJ2-5	few	CAISPPGQGAQETQYF	TGTGCCATCAGTCCCCCGGGACAGGGGGCCCAAGAGACCCAGTACTTC
TRBV10-1	TRBD1	TRBJ2-1	many	CATTTVRQGGHEQFF	TGCGCCACCACTACAGTAAGACAGGGTGGCCATGAGCAGTTCTTC
TRBV11-2	.	TRBJ2-3	few	CASSDGRWSTDTQYF	TGTGCCAGCAGCGATGGACGGTGGAGCACAGATACGCAGTATTTT
TRBV30	TRBD1	TRBJ2-2	many	CAWRGTGGYGELFF	TGTGCCTGGAGAGGGACAGGAGGGTACGGGGAGCTGTTTTTT
TRBV5-5	TRBD2	TRBJ2-1	.	CASLAGYPYNEQFF	TGTGCCTCCTTAGCGGGGTACCCCTACAATGAGCAGTTCTTC
TRBV27	.	TRBJ1-2	many	CASAKSTLTYGYTF	TGTGCCAGCGCCAAATCCACACTGACCTATGGCTACACCTTC
TRBV18	.	TRBJ2-2	many	CASSPFKGQTNTGELFF	TGTGCCAGCTCACCATTCAAAGGACAGACGAACACCGGGGAGCTGTTTTTT
TRBV2	.	TRBJ2-5	.	CASSPDMLLAETQYF	TGTGCCAGCAGCCCGGACATGCTATTAGCAGAGACCCAGTACTTC
TRBV3-1	.	TRBJ2-7	many	CASNQGYEQYF	TGTGCCAGCAACCAGGGCTACGAGCAGTACTTC
TRBV12-5	TRBD1	TRBJ2-7	.	CASVTGQGGYEQYF	TGTGCTAGTGTAACCGGACAGGGAGGCTACGAGCAGTACTTC
TRBV7-2	.	TRBJ2-3	few	CASSLGSGPSTDTQYF	TGTGCCAGCAGCTTAGGGAGCGGCCCTAGCACAGATACGCAGTATTTT
TRBV20-1	TRBD2	TRBJ2-7	many	CSARDEGLARSYEQYF	TGCAGTGCTAGAGATGAGGGACTAGCGCGTTCCTACGAGCAGTACTTC
TRBV7-3	.	TRBJ1-1	many	CASSPGRNTEAFF	TGTGCCAGCAGCCCGGGGCGGAACACTGAAGCTTTCTTT
TRBV3-1	.	TRBJ2-5	many	CASSQDRVYQETQYF	TGTGCCAGCAGCCAAGATCGCGTGTACCAAGAGACCCAGTACTTC
TRBV6-2/TRBV6-3	.	TRBJ1-5	.	CASSYSGRAWPQHF	TGTGCCAGCAGTTACTCTGGCCGGGCCTGGCCCCAGCATTTT
TRBV28	TRBD1	TRBJ2-1	many	CASSTSGTGNYNEQFF	TGTGCCAGCAGTACTTCCGGGACAGGGAACTACAATGAGCAGTTCTTC
TRBV2	TRBD1	TRBJ2-4	.	CASSRGQADIQYF	TGTGCCAGCAGTAGGGGACAGGCCGACATTCAGTACTTC
TRBV6-5	.	TRBJ2-3	many	CASSYFSSSSTDTQYF	TGTGCCAGCAGTTACTTCTCCTCCTCTAGCACAGATACGCAGTATTTT
TRBV7-2	.	TRBJ1-1	.	CASSSYPGHPNTEAFF	TGTGCCAGCAGCTCCTATCCGGGACATCCGAACACTGAAGCTTTCTTT
TRBV12-3/TRBV12-4	.	TRBJ1-1	many	CASSLRIAGWITEAFF	TGTGCCAGCAGTTTAAGGATTGCAGGATGGATCACTGAAGCTTTCTTT
TRBV10-3	.	TRBJ2-7	few	CAISESLTTSYEQYF	TGTGCCATCAGTGAGTCCCTGACTACCTCCTACGAGCAGTACTTC
TRBV5-8	TRBD2	TRBJ2-3	few	CASSLALAQSTDTQYF	TGTGCCAGCAGCTTGGCACTAGCGCAAAGCACAGATACGCAGTATTTT